Presented here are 13 T cell receptor beta chains from one specimen sequenced in a study of blood T cell repertoires in COVID-19. Repertoires were generated with immunoSEQ multiplex PCR, while TCRdb's copy carries only in-frame clones and drops some. This table has about 160,000 clones, 70% to 90% appearing once. The sample was peripheral blood. These receptors all stem from a woman aged 50 to 60 with COVID-19, enrolled during active disease.

This chain uses TRBV19 with TRBJ2-2; the D is unclear. Germline V CDR1 and CDR2: LNHDA, SQIVND (reference sequence). The CDR3 has 17 residues. V was trimmed by 8 bases and J by 6 bases, leaving 25 bases between them. The CDR3 here is CASAAPLRVNLAGELFF. CDR3 coding DNA: TGTGCCAGTGCGGCCCCGCTCCGGGTAAATCTGGCCGGGGAGCTGTTTTTT.

The rearrangement joins TRBV12-5 to TRBJ2-3; 14 bases line up with TRBD2. The CDR3 has 18 amino acids. CDR1 LGHNT and CDR2 FRNRAP come from the germline V gene. V shed 1 base, J shed 0 bases, and the junction held 3 bases outside the gene matches. As DNA, the CDR3 is TGTGCTAGTGGTTTGGGGACTAGCGGGGGGCGAAGCACAGATACGCAGTATTTT. It is translated as CASGLGTSGGRSTDTQYF.

The V and J genes are TRBV5-6 and TRBJ2-1, with 8 bases matching TRBD2. The CDR3 is made up of 16 amino acids. Germline loops: CDR1 SGHDT, CDR2 YYEEEE. V gave up 4 bases and J gave up 5 bases; unmatched junction bases: 11. The CDR3 nucleotides are TGTGCCAGCAGCCCGTTGGCCGGGGGGGGCCACAATGAGCAGTTCTTC. Amino acid sequence: CASSPLAGGGHNEQFF.

The rearrangement joins TRBV11-3 to TRBJ2-6; possibly TRBD1 for D (6 bases). Trimming cost V 4 bases and J 0 bases, with 16 bases left between them. Germline V gives CDR1 SGHNT, CDR2 YENEEA. The CDR3 is made up of 18 amino acids. Here the CDR3 reads CASSSYPGASSGANVLTF. In DNA form, the CDR3 reads TGTGCCAGCAGCTCATACCCAGGGGCCAGCTCTGGGGCCAACGTCCTGACTTTC.

This clone occurred once. CDR3 DNA sequence: TGCGCCAGCAGCTTGGCCGGGGTGCCTTTCTTT. Translated: CASSLAGVPFF. V is TRBV5-1 and J is TRBJ1-1; D uncertain. This CDR3 spans 11 amino acids. Trimming removed 0 bases at V and 12 bases at J, with 9 bases between. Germline CDR1 is SGHRS and CDR2 is YFSETQ.

The CDR3, as DNA: TGTGCCAGCAGCGTAGGGCTAGCGGGGGGAACCTACGAGCAGTACTTC. Residues: CASSVGLAGGTYEQYF. The V gene is TRBV9, the J gene TRBJ2-7; 11 bases fit TRBD2. The CDR3 consists of 16 residues. V dropped 0 bases and J dropped 2; count of bases not matched to a gene: 4. The germline CDR1 and CDR2 sequences are SGDLS and YYNGEE.

The V and J genes are TRBV7-6 and TRBJ1-4, with TRBD1 as a possible D gene (5 bases). CDR1 SGHVS and CDR2 FNYEAQ come from the germline V gene. Trimming took 0 bases from V and 8 from J, leaving 13 bases between them. The CDR3 is 15 residues long. Here the CDR3 reads CASSLAAGSGEKLFF. CDR3 in DNA: TGTGCCAGCAGCTTAGCGGCAGGGTCGGGCGAAAAACTGTTTTTT.

This chain uses TRBV5-1 with TRBJ2-3; D gene unclear. CDR3 length equals 13 residues. Trimming shortened V by 2 bases and J by 3 bases, and 7 bases separated the two germline ends. From germline, CDR1 is SGHRS and CDR2 YFSETQ. CDR3 region: CASSFRGTDTQYF. The CDR3 DNA is TGCGCCAGCAGCTTCAGAGGTACAGATACGCAGTATTTT.

This rearrangement joins TRBV10-1 to TRBJ1-2; 8 bases fit TRBD1. The V gene's germline CDR1 is WNHNN and CDR2 SYGVQD (reference sequence). J gave up 7 bases and V 8 bases, and 15 bases lay outside the gene matches. This CDR3 spans 15 amino acids. The CDR3 sequence: CASVPGQGFLGGYTF. The DNA of the CDR3 is TGCGCCAGCGTGCCAGGACAGGGATTTCTTGGTGGCTACACCTTC.

The chain joins TRBV14 to TRBJ2-1; 12 bases map to TRBD1. CDR3 size: 18 residues. V lost 1 base to trimming and J lost 7 bases; unmatched junction nucleotides: 11. Germline V gene data show CDR1 as SGHDN and CDR2 as FVKESK. Here the CDR3 DNA reads TGTGCCAGCAGCCAAGTTGGTCCAGGGACAGGGGGCGGGAATGAGCAGTTCTTC. Translation: CASSQVGPGTGGGNEQFF.

This chain links TRBV18 with TRBJ1-3; D may be TRBD1 (6 bases). Per the germline V gene, CDR1 is KGHSH and CDR2 is LQKENI. The CDR3 sequence is 16 residues long. Trimming left V 3 bases short and J 4 bases short, with 16 bases between. The CDR3 nucleotides are TGTGCCAGCTCACCCCCCGTGGGGGCGATGGGAAACACCATATATTTT. This codes for CASSPPVGAMGNTIYF.

This sequence joins TRBV19 and TRBJ2-2; a possible D gene is TRBD1 (6 bases). This CDR3 region has 14 residues. Germline CDR1 and CDR2: LNHDA and SQIVND (reference sequence). The V end was cut by 6 bases, the J end by 5 bases, with 13 bases between. The CDR3 reads CASRARQGTGELFF. The CDR3 DNA reads as TGTGCCAGTAGGGCAAGGCAGGGGACCGGGGAGCTGTTTTTT.

Worth noting for this clone: In this CDR3 the conserved last residue, phenylalanine or tryptophan, is missing, so a read error is likely. No DNA is shown, since the ends of the CDR3 on it are uncertain; the CDR3 is the one TCRdb lists. V and J are TRBV5-4 and TRBJ2-7; the table's D call, TRBD1, was not checked against the DNA. The CDR3 contains 13 residues when both ends are counted. CDR1 SGHNT and CDR2 YYREEE come from the germline V gene (reference sequence). This CDR3 reads CASSLDNVPISGL.